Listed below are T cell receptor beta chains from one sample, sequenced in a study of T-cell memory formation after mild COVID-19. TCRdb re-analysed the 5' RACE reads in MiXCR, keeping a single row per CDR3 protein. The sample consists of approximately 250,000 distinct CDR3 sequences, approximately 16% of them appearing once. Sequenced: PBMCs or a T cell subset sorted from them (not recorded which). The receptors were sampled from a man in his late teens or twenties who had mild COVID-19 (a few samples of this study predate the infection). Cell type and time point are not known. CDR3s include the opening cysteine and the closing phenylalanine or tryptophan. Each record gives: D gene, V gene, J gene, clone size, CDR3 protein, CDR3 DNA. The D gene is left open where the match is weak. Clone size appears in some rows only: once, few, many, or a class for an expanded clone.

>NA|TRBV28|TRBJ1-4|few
CASSLREKLFF
TGTGCCAGCAGTTTAAGGGAAAAACTGTTTTTT
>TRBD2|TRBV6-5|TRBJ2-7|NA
CASRALAGGLSEQYF
TGTGCCAGCAGAGCTCTAGCGGGGGGGCTCTCCGAGCAGTACTTC
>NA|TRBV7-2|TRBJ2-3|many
CASSQGGLPTQYF
TGTGCCAGCAGCCAAGGCGGGCTCCCCACGCAGTATTTT
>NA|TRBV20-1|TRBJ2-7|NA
CSARERAGIFSYEQYF
TGCAGTGCTAGAGAGAGAGCCGGCATCTTCTCCTACGAGCAGTACTTC
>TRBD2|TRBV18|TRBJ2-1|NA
CASPDVRYGGYNEQFF
TGTGCCAGCCCCGATGTTAGGTACGGGGGGTACAATGAGCAGTTCTTC
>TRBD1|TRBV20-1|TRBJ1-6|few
CSARVGTGRNSPLHF
TGCAGTGCTAGAGTAGGGACAGGACGAAATTCACCCCTCCACTTT
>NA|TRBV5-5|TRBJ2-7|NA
CASSGEAYEQYF
TGTGCCAGCAGCGGGGAAGCCTACGAGCAGTACTTC
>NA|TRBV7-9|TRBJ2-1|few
CASGGRNSYNEQFF
TGTGCCAGCGGGGGGCGTAACTCCTACAATGAGCAGTTCTTC
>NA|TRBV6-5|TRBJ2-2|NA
CASSYVRTLGTGELFF
TGTGCCAGCAGTTATGTCCGGACACTAGGCACCGGGGAGCTGTTTTTT
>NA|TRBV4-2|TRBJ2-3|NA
CASSQEEASGDTQYF
TGTGCCAGCAGCCAGGAGGAGGCCAGCGGGGATACGCAGTATTTT
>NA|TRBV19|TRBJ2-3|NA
CATRPQWVSDTDTQYF
TGTGCCACCAGGCCCCAGTGGGTCTCCGACACAGATACGCAGTATTTT
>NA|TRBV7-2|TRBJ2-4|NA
CASSQGAKNIQYF
TGTGCCAGCAGCCAGGGGGCCAAAAACATTCAGTACTTC
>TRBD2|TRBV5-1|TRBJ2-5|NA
CASSLGTSKGGETQYF
TGCGCCAGCAGCTTGGGGACTAGCAAAGGCGGAGAGACCCAGTACTTC
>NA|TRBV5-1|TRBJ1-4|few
CASSLDRSSQLLFF
TGCGCCAGCAGCTTGGATCGGTCGTCACAGCTACTGTTTTTT
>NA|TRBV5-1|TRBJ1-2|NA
CASKQGVHGYTF
TGCGCCAGCAAACAGGGAGTCCATGGCTACACCTTC
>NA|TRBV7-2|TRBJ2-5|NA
CASSLLLDPTF
TGTGCCAGCAGCTTGTTGCTTGACCCCACCTTC
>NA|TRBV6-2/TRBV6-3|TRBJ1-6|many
CASSYSKQALRRRNSPLHF
TGTGCCAGCAGTTACTCGAAACAGGCTCTCCGCCGCAGAAATTCACCCCTCCACTTT
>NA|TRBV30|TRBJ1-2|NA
CAWSYKGAYGYTF
TGTGCCTGGAGTTACAAAGGGGCCTATGGCTACACCTTC
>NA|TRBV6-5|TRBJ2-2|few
CASSRYLTGELFF
TGTGCCAGCAGTCGATATCTAACCGGGGAGCTGTTTTTT
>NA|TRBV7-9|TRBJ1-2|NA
CASSPIDGNYGYTF
TGTGCCAGCAGCCCGATCGACGGGAACTATGGCTACACCTTC
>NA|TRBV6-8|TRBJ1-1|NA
CASGGRQPAPEAFF
TGTGCCAGCGGGGGCAGGCAACCCGCCCCTGAAGCTTTCTTT
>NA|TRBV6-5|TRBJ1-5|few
CASRPSIGGQPQHF
TGTGCCAGCAGACCATCGATTGGGGGTCAGCCCCAGCATTTT
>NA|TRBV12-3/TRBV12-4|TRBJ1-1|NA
CASTPMFGEAFF
TGTGCCAGCACCCCGATGTTTGGTGAAGCTTTCTTT
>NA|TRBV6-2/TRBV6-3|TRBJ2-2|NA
CASSYATGELFF
TGTGCCAGCAGTTATGCAACCGGGGAGCTGTTTTTT
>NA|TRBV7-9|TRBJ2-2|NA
CASSLAVPSTNTGELFF
TGTGCCAGCAGCTTAGCGGTGCCCAGCACTAACACCGGGGAGCTGTTTTTT
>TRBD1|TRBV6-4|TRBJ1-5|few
CASSAEDRGGQPQHF
TGTGCCAGCAGTGCCGAAGACAGGGGCGGTCAGCCCCAGCATTTT
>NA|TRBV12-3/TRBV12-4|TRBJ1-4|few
CASSLLPRLEKLFF
TGTGCCAGCAGTTTGCTGCCCAGGCTTGAAAAACTGTTTTTT
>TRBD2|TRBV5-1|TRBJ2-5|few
CASSPGEGFGETQYF
TGCGCCAGCAGCCCCGGGGAGGGGTTCGGAGAGACCCAGTACTTC
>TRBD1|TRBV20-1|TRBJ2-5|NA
CSARGGQGLTQETQYF
TGCAGTGCTAGAGGGGGACAGGGGCTAACCCAAGAGACCCAGTACTTC
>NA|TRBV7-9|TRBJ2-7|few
CASSSGWVSYEQYF
TGTGCCAGCAGCTCCGGTTGGGTCTCCTACGAGCAGTACTTC
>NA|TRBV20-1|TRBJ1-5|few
CSAGISTGHQPQHF
TGCAGTGCGGGGATTTCCACAGGGCATCAGCCCCAGCATTTT
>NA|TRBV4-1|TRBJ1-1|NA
CASSQARAGEAFF
TGCGCCAGCAGCCAGGCTCGGGCAGGGGAGGCTTTCTTT
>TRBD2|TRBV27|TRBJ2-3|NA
CASISGGTTDTQYF
TGTGCCAGCATCAGCGGGGGGACCACAGATACGCAGTATTTT